The 18 T cell receptor beta chains presented below share a single source sample, sequenced in a study of blood T cell repertoires in COVID-19. TCRdb keeps only in-frame clones here, not all; method: immunoSEQ multiplex PCR. The repertoire includes fewer than 600,000 clones, approximately 89% of them detected once, and about 0.91% sits in the top ten. The sample consisted of peripheral blood. Receptors were obtained from a man aged 18 to 30 with COVID-19, enrolled during active disease.

Regarding this clone: Other DNA sequences within the sample encode an identical CDR3. The V and J genes are TRBV5-1 and TRBJ2-3, with 7 positions matching TRBD2. The germline V gene encodes CDR1 SGHRS and CDR2 YFSETQ. The V and J ends lost 5 bases and 0 bases, in that order; junction bases with no gene match: 0. The CDR3 spans 13 residues. CDR3 in amino acids: CASSSGSTDTQYF. The CDR3 DNA is TGCGCCAGCAGTAGCGGGAGCACAGATACGCAGTATTTT. The variable domain in full, completed from reference TRBV5-1 and TRBJ2-3, reads KAGVTQTPRYLIKTRGQQVTLSCSPISGHRSVSWYQQTPGQGLQFLFEYFSETQRNKGNFPGRFSGRQFSNSRSEMNVSTLELGDSALYLCASSSGSTDTQYFGPGTRLTVL.

A single count supports this clone. The CDR3, as DNA: TGCGCCAGCAGTGAAGGTACTAGCGGCTTCACAGATACGCAGTATTTT. It specifies CASSEGTSGFTDTQYF. The gene calls are TRBV10-1 and TRBJ2-3, with TRBD2 matching over 8 bases. This CDR3 is 16 amino acids long. Germline CDR1 WNHNN, CDR2 SYGVQD (reference sequence). The V and J ends lost 3 bases and 2 bases, in that order; junction bases with no gene match: 7.

This clone was observed a handful of times. The rearrangement links TRBV12-3 or TRBV12-4 to TRBJ1-2; D ambiguous. Trimming removed 7 bases from V and 9 bases from J, with 15 bases in between. The CDR3 has 12 amino acids. In DNA form, the CDR3 reads TGTGCCAGCATTGACCGGGGTAGAAGCTACACCTTC. It encodes CASIDRGRSYTF.

This clone was picked up one time. This sequence joins TRBV13 and TRBJ2-2; D is perhaps TRBD2 (5 bases). From germline, CDR1 is PRHDT and CDR2 FYEKMQ (reference sequence). Trimming took off 5 bases at V and 1 base at J, with 11 bases between the two ends. There are 15 residues in the CDR3. CDR3 amino acids: CASSTTSENTGELFF. The CDR3 nucleotides are TGTGCCAGCAGCACTACTAGTGAGAACACCGGGGAGCTGTTTTTT.

This clone was detected only once. The rearrangement uses TRBV6-4 and TRBJ2-1, with D possibly matching TRBD2 (7 bases). With 6 bases removed from V and 4 bases from J, the gap between germline ends came to 16 bases. This CDR3 spans 15 amino acids. The V gene's germline CDR1 is MRHNA and CDR2 SNTAGT. For the CDR3, the DNA is TGTGCCAGCAGCGCGACTGGGGGGGCTTACAATGAGCAGTTCTTC. Translation gives CASSATGGAYNEQFF.

The chain uses TRBV24-1 and TRBJ2-3; TRBD2 might be the D (5 bases). Looked up from germline, CDR1 is KGHDR and CDR2 is SFDVKD. This CDR3 is 15 amino acids long. Trimming took off 6 bases at V and 0 bases at J, with 12 bases between the two ends. CDR3 bases: TGTGCCACCAGTCGGGGAGACCTTAGCACAGATACGCAGTATTTT. This translates into CATSRGDLSTDTQYF.

The genes are TRBV11-2 and TRBJ1-4, with 7 bases fitting TRBD1. Per the germline V gene, CDR1 is SGHAT and CDR2 is FQNNGV. CDR3 size: 15 residues. V shed 5 bases, J shed 5 bases, and the junction held 8 bases outside the gene matches. Here the CDR3 DNA reads TGTGCCAGCAGCAACCAGGGACAGCCAAATGAAAAACTGTTTTTT. Its translation: CASSNQGQPNEKLFF.

The rearrangement uses TRBV30 and TRBJ1-5; D is unclear. The V end was cut by 2 bases, the J end by 0 bases, with 8 bases between. This CDR3 contains 14 residues. The germline V gene encodes CDR1 GTSNPN and CDR2 SVGIG (reference sequence). The CDR3 region is CAWSRGYSNQPQHF. The CDR3 region has the DNA TGTGCCTGGAGTCGCGGATATAGCAATCAGCCCCAGCATTTT.

This clone was observed a single time. The chain joins TRBV5-4 to TRBJ2-5; 13 nucleotides match TRBD2. V was clipped by 0 bases and J by 1 base; unmatched bases: 6. Germline V lookup: CDR1 SGHNT, CDR2 YYREEE (reference sequence). The CDR3 extends over 18 amino acids. CDR3 nucleotide sequence: TGTGCCAGCAGCTTGGGGGGAACTAGCGGGAGGGCCCAAGAGACCCAGTACTTC. Translation: CASSLGGTSGRAQETQYF.

The chain joins TRBV7-9 to TRBJ2-4; TRBD2 might be the D (6 bases). The V gene lost 8 bases and the J gene lost 0 bases, with 8 bases spanning the gap. CDR1 SEHNR and CDR2 FQNEAQ come from the germline V gene (reference sequence). The CDR3 totals 13 residues. The CDR3 loop reads CASQAGAKNIQYF. The DNA of the CDR3 is TGTGCCAGCCAAGCGGGAGCCAAAAACATTCAGTACTTC.

The genes are TRBV6-1 and TRBJ1-6; TRBD1 matches at 7 bases. This CDR3 is 16 amino acids long. The germline V gene has CDR1 MNHNS and CDR2 SASEGT. The V segment lost 4 bases and the J segment 3 bases; nucleotides outside the gene matches: 6. CDR3 in amino acids: CASSANRGLYNSPLHF. The CDR3 DNA follows: TGTGCCAGCAGTGCTAACAGGGGCCTCTATAATTCACCCCTCCACTTT.

The rearrangement links TRBV19 to TRBJ1-1; 7 bases match TRBD1. CDR1 and CDR2 (germline): LNHDA, SQIVND (reference sequence). With V trimmed by 5 bases and J by 5 bases, 8 bases remained unmatched. The CDR3 totals 14 residues. As DNA, the CDR3 is TGTGCCAGTAGTTACAAGGGGGCGAGGACTGAAGCTTTCTTT. It is translated as CASSYKGARTEAFF.

This clone was recorded once. The J gene is TRBJ2-7, the V gene TRBV2; D uncertain. V lost 7 bases, J lost 0 bases, and 7 bases lay in between. The CDR3 length is 12 residues. CDR1 and CDR2 from the germline V gene are SNHLY and FYNNEI. CDR3 in DNA: TGTGCCAGCACCGCCTACTCCTACGAGCAGTACTTC. Protein product: CASTAYSYEQYF.

This sequence joins TRBV11-3 and TRBJ1-6, with 9 bases that match TRBD1. The trim removed 4 bases at V and 7 bases at J, leaving 5 bases unmatched. The CDR3 spans 15 residues. The V gene's germline CDR1 is SGHNT and CDR2 YENEEA. The CDR3 bases are TGTGCCAGCAGCTCAAGAACAGGGGGCAATTCACCCCTCCACTTT. Its translation: CASSSRTGGNSPLHF.

DNA of the CDR3: TGTGCCAGTAGTCTGGCAGGGGTTCAGCCCCAGCATTTT. As protein: CASSLAGVQPQHF. The gene calls are TRBV19 and TRBJ1-5, with D possibly being TRBD1 (6 bases). The CDR3 is 13 residues long. V lost 5 bases and J lost 6, with 11 bases in between. Germline-derived CDR1 and CDR2 are LNHDA and SQIVND (reference sequence).

The chain is built from TRBV7-9 and TRBJ1-1; 9 nucleotides align to TRBD1. Trimming removed 5 bases from V and 7 bases from J; junction bases left unmatched: 5. The germline V gene encodes CDR1 SEHNR and CDR2 FQNEAQ (reference sequence). This CDR3 contains 13 residues. The CDR3 sequence: CASSRGTGREAFF. DNA for the CDR3: TGTGCCAGCAGCCGGGGGACAGGGCGTGAAGCTTTCTTT.

The genes are TRBV7-2 and TRBJ2-1, with TRBD1 matching over 10 bases. This CDR3 region has 15 residues. In germline, CDR1 is SGHTA, CDR2 FQGNSA. J lost 1 base, V lost 7 bases, and 4 bases had no gene match. This CDR3 is CASILGQGSYNEQFF. CDR3 in DNA: TGTGCCAGCATCTTGGGACAGGGGTCCTACAATGAGCAGTTCTTC. Complete variable domain (other parts from reference TRBV7-2 and TRBJ2-1): GAGVSQSPSNKVTEKGKDVELRCDPISGHTALYWYRQSLGQGLEFLIYFQGNSAPDKSGLPSDRFSAERTGGSVSTLTIQRTQQEDSAVYLCASILGQGSYNEQFFGPGTRLTVL.

Turning to this clone: This specimen includes other DNA sequences encoding the same CDR3. The chain recombines TRBV5-1 with TRBJ1-1; a possible D gene is TRBD1 (5 bases). The ends were cut back, 4 bases at V and 1 base at J, with 8 bases in the middle. Germline CDR1 reads SGHRS; CDR2 reads YFSETQ. The CDR3 has 13 residues. CDR3: CASSPGQNTEAFF. The CDR3 DNA is TGCGCCAGCAGCCCCGGACAGAACACTGAAGCTTTCTTT.